This T cell receptor beta chain appears in the sequencing data of a study of OX40 agonist ivuxolimab in advanced cancers. The study, taken as a whole, reports: More expanded clones were found, on average, in CD8+ than in CD4+ T cells.

This clone was seen a handful of times. The antigen is unknown. V lost 8 bases and J lost 4, with 12 bases in between. The V gene's germline CDR1 is MNHNY and CDR2 SVGAGI (reference sequence). CDR3 length equals 12 residues. The protocol was immunoSEQ multiplex PCR, while the TCRdb copy is restricted to in-frame clones and leaves out a portion. The sample yields around 74,000 clones, about four fifths seen once. This clonotype was sampled from an adult with an advanced solid tumor such as melanoma, head and neck, liver or kidney cancer. The V gene is TRBV6-6, the J gene TRBJ2-7; D is possibly TRBD2 (6 bases). The input for sequencing was CD4+ or CD8+ T cells sorted from blood, taken in a trial of the OX40 agonist ivuxolimab. The CDR3 spells CASAPSVYEQYF. The CDR3 DNA sequence: TGTGCCAGCGCGCCTAGCGTGTACGAGCAGTACTTC.